A selection of T cell receptor beta chains follows, all from one sample in a study of T cell responses to AZD1222 COVID-19 vaccine. The data were produced by immunoSEQ multiplex PCR, yet TCRdb's version contains in-frame clones alone and is incomplete. The table has nearly 110,000 clones, under 95% seen once. The sequences come from peripheral blood, collected 28 days after the second AZD1222 dose. Every receptor here comes from an adult who received the AZD1222 COVID-19 vaccine. CDR3s include the opening cysteine and the closing phenylalanine or tryptophan. The D gene is left open where the match is weak. Clone size appears in some rows only: once, few, many, or a class for an expanded clone.

J | V | size | D | CDR3 | DNA
TRBJ1-2 | TRBV15 | . | . | CATSRAPAVNYGYTF | TGTGCCACCAGCAGAGCGCCAGCAGTTAACTATGGCTACACCTTC
TRBJ1-1 | TRBV12-3/TRBV12-4 | few | . | CASSLGGLEAFF | TGTGCCAGCAGTTTAGGTGGGCTTGAAGCTTTCTTT
TRBJ1-6 | TRBV5-4 | . | . | CASSFFGQYYNSPLHF | TGTGCCAGCAGCTTTTTTGGACAGTATTATAATTCACCCCTCCACTTT
TRBJ1-1 | TRBV6-4 | . | . | CASSDTGNTEAFF | TGTGCCAGCAGTGACACAGGGAACACTGAAGCTTTCTTT
TRBJ2-7 | TRBV20-1 | . | . | CSATVQREQYF | TGCAGTGCTACCGTTCAGCGGGAGCAGTACTTC
TRBJ2-1 | TRBV5-5 | many | . | CASSLWVAREQFF | TGTGCCAGCAGCTTGTGGGTGGCGCGGGAGCAGTTCTTC
TRBJ2-7 | TRBV5-1 | few | . | CASSLPGNEQYF | TGCGCCAGCAGCTTGCCCGGTAACGAGCAGTACTTC
TRBJ2-1 | TRBV24-1 | . | TRBD1 | CATSESGGGNYNEQFF | TGTGCCACCAGTGAGTCAGGGGGCGGCAACTACAATGAGCAGTTCTTC
TRBJ2-1 | TRBV3-1/TRBV3-2 | . | . | CASSPRGDYNEQFF | TGTGCCAGCAGCCCTAGGGGGGACTACAATGAGCAGTTCTTC
TRBJ1-3 | TRBV2 | . | . | CASSEWGGAGSGNTIYF | TGTGCCAGCAGTGAATGGGGGGGCGCCGGCTCTGGAAACACCATATATTTT
TRBJ1-2 | TRBV11-2 | . | TRBD1 | CASSPPGQIYGYTF | TGTGCCAGCTCGCCTCCGGGACAGATTTATGGCTACACCTTC
TRBJ2-1 | TRBV15 | . | . | CATSTPGPLGYEQFF | TGTGCCACCAGCACCCCGGGCCCCCTCGGGTATGAGCAGTTCTTC
TRBJ2-5 | TRBV12-3/TRBV12-4 | . | TRBD1 | CASSRGRGETQYF | TGTGCCAGCAGCAGGGGGCGGGGAGAGACCCAGTACTTC
TRBJ2-1 | TRBV5-6 | . | TRBD2 | CASSFYPGTSGRYEQFF | TGTGCCAGCAGCTTTTATCCCGGGACTAGCGGGAGATATGAGCAGTTCTTC